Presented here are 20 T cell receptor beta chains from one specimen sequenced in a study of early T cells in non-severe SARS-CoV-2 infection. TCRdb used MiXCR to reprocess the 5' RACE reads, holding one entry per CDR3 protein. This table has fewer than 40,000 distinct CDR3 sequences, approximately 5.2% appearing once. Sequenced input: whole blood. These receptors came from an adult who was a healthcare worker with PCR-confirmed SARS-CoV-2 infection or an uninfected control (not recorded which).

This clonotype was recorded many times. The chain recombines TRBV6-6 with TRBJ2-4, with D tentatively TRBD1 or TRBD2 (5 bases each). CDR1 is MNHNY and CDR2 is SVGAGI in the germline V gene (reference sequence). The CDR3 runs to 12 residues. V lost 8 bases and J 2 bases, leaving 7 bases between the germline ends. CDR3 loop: CASGGSKNIQYF. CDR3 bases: TGTGCCAGCGGGGGTTCCAAAAACATTCAGTACTTC.

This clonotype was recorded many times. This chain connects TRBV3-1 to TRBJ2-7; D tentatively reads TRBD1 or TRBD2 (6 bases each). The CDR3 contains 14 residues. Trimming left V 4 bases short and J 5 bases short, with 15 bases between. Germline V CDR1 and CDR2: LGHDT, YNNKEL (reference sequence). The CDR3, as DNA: TGTGCCAGCAGCCCGAGGACGGGGGCCAACGAGCAGTACTTC. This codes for CASSPRTGANEQYF.

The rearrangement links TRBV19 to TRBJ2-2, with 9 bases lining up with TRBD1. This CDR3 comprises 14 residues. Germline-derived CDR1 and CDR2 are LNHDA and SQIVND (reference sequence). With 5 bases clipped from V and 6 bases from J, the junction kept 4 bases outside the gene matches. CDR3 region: CASSPTGGPGELFF. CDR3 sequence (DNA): TGTGCCAGTAGTCCAACAGGGGGCCCCGGGGAGCTGTTTTTT. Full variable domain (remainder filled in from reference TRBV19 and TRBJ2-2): DGGITQSPKYLFRKEGQNVTLSCEQNLNHDAMYWYRQDPGQGLRLIYYSQIVNDFQKGDIAEGYSVSREKKESFPLTVTSAQKNPTAFYLCASSPTGGPGELFFGEGSRLTVL.

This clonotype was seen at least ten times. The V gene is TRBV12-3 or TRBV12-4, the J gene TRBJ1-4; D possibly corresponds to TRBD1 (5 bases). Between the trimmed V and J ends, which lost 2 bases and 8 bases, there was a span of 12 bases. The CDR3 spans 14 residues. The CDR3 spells CASSLSQGVEKLFF. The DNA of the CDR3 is TGTGCCAGCAGTTTATCCCAGGGTGTGGAAAAACTGTTTTTT.

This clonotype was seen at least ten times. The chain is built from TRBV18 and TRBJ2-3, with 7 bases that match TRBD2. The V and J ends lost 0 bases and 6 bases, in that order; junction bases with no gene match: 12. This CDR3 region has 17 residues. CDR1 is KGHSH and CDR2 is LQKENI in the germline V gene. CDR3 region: CASSPPVKGLPRDTQYF. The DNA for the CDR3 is TGTGCCAGCTCACCACCGGTGAAGGGACTACCACGGGATACGCAGTATTTT.

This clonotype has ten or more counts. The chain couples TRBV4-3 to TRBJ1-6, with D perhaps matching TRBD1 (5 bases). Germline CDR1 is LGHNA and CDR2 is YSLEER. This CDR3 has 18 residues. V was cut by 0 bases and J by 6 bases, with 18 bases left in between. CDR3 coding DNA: TGCGCCAGCAGCCAAGAGGGGCCGCAGGAAACCCCTAATTCACCCCTCCACTTT. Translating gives CASSQEGPQETPNSPLHF.

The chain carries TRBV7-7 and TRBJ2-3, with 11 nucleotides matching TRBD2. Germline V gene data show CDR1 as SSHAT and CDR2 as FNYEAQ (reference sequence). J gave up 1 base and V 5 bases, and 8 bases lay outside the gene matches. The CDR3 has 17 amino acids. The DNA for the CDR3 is TGTGCCAGCAGCGCCTTAGCGGGAGGGCTCGGCACAGATACGCAGTATTTT. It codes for CASSALAGGLGTDTQYF.

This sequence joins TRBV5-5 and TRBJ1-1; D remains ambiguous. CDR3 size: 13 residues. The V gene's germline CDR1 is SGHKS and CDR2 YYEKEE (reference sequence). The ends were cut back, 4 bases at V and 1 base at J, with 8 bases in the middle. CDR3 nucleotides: TGTGCCAGCAGCCAGACTCCGAACACTGAAGCTTTCTTT. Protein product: CASSQTPNTEAFF.

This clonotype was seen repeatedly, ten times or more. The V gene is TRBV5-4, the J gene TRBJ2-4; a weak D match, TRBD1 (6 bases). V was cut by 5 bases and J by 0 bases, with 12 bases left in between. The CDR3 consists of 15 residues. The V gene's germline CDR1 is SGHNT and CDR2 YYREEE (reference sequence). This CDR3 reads CASRDSELAKNIQYF. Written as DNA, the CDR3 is TGTGCCAGCAGGGACAGCGAGCTAGCCAAAAACATTCAGTACTTC.

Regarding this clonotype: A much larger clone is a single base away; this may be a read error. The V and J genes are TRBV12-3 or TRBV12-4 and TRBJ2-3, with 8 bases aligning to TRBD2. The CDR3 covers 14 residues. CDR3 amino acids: CASASGSGTDSQYF. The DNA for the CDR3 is TGTGCCAGCGCCAGCGGGAGTGGCACAGATTCGCAGTATTTT.

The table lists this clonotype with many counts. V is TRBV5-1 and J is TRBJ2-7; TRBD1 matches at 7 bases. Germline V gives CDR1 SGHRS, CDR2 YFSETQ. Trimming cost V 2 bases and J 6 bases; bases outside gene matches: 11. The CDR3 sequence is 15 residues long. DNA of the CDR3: TGCGCCAGCAGCTTAGATTCGACAGGGCTAGGCGAGCAGTACTTC. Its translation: CASSLDSTGLGEQYF.

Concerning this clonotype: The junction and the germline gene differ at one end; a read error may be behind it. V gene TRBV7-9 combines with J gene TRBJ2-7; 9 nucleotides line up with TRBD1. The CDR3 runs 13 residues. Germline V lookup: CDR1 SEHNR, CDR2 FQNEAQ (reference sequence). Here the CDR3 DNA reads TGTGCCAGCAGCCGACCACAGGGGGCCCTCAAGATTTTC. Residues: CASSRPQGALKIF. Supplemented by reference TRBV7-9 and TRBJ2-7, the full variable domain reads DTGVSQNPRHKITKRGQNVTFRCDPISEHNRLYWYRQTLGQGPEFLTYFQNEAQLEKSRLLSDRFSAERPKGSFSTLEIQRTEQGDSAMYLCASSRPQGALKIFGPGTRLTVT.

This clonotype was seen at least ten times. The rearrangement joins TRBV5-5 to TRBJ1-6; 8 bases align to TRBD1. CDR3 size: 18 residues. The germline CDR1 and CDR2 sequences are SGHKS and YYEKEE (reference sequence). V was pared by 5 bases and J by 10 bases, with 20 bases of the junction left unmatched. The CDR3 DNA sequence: TGTGCCAGCAGAGCTACCCAAGACAGGGGCTTAGACCCGTCACCCCTCCACTTT. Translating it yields CASRATQDRGLDPSPLHF.

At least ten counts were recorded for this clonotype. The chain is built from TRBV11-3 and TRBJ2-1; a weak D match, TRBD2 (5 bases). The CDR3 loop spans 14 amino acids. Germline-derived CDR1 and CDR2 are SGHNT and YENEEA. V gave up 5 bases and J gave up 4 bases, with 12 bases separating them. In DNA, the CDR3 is TGTGCCAGCAGCCCTAGCAGTAGTTACAATGAGCAGTTCTTC. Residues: CASSPSSSYNEQFF.

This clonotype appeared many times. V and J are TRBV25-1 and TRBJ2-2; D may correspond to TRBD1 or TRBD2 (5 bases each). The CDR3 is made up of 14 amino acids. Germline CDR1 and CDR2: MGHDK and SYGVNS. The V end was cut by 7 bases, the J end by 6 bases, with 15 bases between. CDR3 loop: CASKGDRGPGELFF. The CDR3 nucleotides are TGTGCCAGCAAAGGGGACCGGGGACCCGGGGAGCTGTTTTTT.

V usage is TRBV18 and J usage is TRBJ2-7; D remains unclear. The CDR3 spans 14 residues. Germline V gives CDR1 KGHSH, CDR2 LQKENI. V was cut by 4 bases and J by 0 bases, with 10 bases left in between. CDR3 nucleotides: TGTGCCAGCTCACAAGATCAGAGCTCCTACGAGCAGTACGTC. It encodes CASSQDQSSYEQYV.

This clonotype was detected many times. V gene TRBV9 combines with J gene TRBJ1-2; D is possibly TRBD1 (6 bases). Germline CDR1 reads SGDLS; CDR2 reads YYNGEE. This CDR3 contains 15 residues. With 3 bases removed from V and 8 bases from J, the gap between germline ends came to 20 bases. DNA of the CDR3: TGTGCCAGCAGCGCCGATTTCATGGGGGCTAAAGGCTACACCTTC. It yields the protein CASSADFMGAKGYTF. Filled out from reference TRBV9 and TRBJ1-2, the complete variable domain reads DSGVTQTPKHLITATGQRVTLRCSPRSGDLSVYWYQQSLDQGLQFLIQYYNGEERAKGNILERFSAQQFPDLHSELNLSSLELGDSALYFCASSADFMGAKGYTFGSGTRLTVV.

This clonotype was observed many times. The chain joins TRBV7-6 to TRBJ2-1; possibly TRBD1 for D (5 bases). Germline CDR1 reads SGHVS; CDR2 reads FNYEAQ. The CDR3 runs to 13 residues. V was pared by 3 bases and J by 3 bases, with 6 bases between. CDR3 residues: CASSFGHYNEQFF. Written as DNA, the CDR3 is TGTGCCAGCAGCTTCGGACACTACAATGAGCAGTTCTTC.

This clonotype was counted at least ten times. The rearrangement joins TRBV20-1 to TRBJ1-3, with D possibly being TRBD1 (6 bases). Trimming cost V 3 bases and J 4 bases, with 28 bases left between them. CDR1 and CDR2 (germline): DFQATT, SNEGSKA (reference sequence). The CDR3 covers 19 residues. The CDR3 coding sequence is TGCAGTGCTAGGGGCAGGGGAGGACTATTCCCGTCTGCGGGAAACACCATATATTTT. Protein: CSARGRGGLFPSAGNTIYF.

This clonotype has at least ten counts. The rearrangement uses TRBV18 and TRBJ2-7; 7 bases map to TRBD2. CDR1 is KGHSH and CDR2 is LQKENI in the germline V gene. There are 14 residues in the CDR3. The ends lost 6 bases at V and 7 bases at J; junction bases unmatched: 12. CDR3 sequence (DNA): TGTGCCAGCTCCCTTATAGGACCAGCGGGGGAGCAGTACTTC. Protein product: CASSLIGPAGEQYF.